The 19 T cell receptor beta chains reported below all come from one sample, sequenced in a study of monozygotic twins with cystic fibrosis. Profiling relied on immunoSEQ multiplex PCR, and the TCRdb table lists in-frame clones only, not all of them. The sample records approximately 36,000 clones, 75% to 95% being singletons. Sequencing was performed on blood. The receptors were gathered from a boy aged 2-15 years with cystic fibrosis.

The genes are TRBV4-3 and TRBJ1-1; TRBD1 agrees at 8 bases. V was clipped by 1 base and J by 1 base; unmatched bases: 5. Germline CDR1 reads LGHNA; CDR2 reads YSLEER. The CDR3 is 16 amino acids. The chain's CDR3 is CASSQVSGTGNTEAFF. The CDR3 DNA reads TGCGCCAGCAGCCAAGTTTCCGGGACAGGGAACACTGAAGCTTTCTTT.

The J gene is TRBJ1-2, the V gene TRBV6-5; perhaps TRBD1 as D (5 bases). The CDR3 has 13 residues. V lost 2 bases, J lost 5 bases, and 9 bases lay in between. CDR1 is MNHEY, CDR2 SVGAGI, per germline. The CDR3 reads CASSYQGLYGYTF. The CDR3 bases are TGTGCCAGCAGTTACCAGGGTTTGTATGGCTACACCTTC.

The rearrangement uses TRBV7-2 and TRBJ2-7, with 7 nucleotides matching TRBD1. Trimming removed 1 base from V and 7 bases from J; junction bases left unmatched: 10. This CDR3 comprises 15 residues. Germline V gene sequence: CDR1 SGHTA, CDR2 FQGNSA. The CDR3 DNA reads TGTGCCAGCAGCTTAGTATTGACAGGGCCTAGGGAGCAGTACTTC. It encodes CASSLVLTGPREQYF.

The genes are TRBV5-6 and TRBJ1-5; D is perhaps TRBD1 (5 bases). Trimming left V 1 base short and J 6 bases short, with 11 bases between. Germline lookup yields CDR1 SGHDT and CDR2 YYEEEE. This CDR3 is 14 amino acids long. The CDR3 coding sequence is TGTGCCAGCAGCTTGTATAGGCAGGGTCAGCCCCAGCATTTT. It translates to CASSLYRQGQPQHF.

The chain combines TRBV9 with TRBJ2-1; unclear D gene. The CDR3 extends over 14 amino acids. Germline V gene lookup returns CDR1 SGDLS and CDR2 YYNGEE. V was trimmed by 0 bases and J by 7 bases, leaving 11 bases between them. The CDR3 spells CASSVESRRNEQFF. The CDR3 DNA follows: TGTGCCAGCAGCGTAGAGAGTCGGCGTAATGAGCAGTTCTTC.

The CDR3: CASSEAVSIYGGTVFF. CDR3 nucleotides: TGTGCCAGCAGTGAAGCGGTCTCCATTTACGGGGGGACGGTGTTTTTT. V is TRBV6-1 and J is TRBJ1-4; D perhaps matches TRBD1 (5 bases). The CDR3 is made up of 16 amino acids. Trimming pared 0 bases from V and 15 bases from J, leaving 23 bases between. CDR1 is MNHNS, CDR2 SASEGT, per germline.

The V and J genes are TRBV6-1 and TRBJ1-1; D ambiguous. With 6 bases removed from V and 7 bases from J, the gap between germline ends came to 9 bases. Germline CDR1 MNHNS, CDR2 SASEGT. CDR3 length: 11 amino acids. The DNA for the CDR3 is TGTGCCAGCAGCCGGGCCTATGAAGCTTTCTTT. Translation gives CASSRAYEAFF.

This chain joins TRBV18 and TRBJ1-1, with 9 bases matching TRBD1. Per germline, CDR1 KGHSH and CDR2 LQKENI. The J segment lost 3 bases and the V segment lost 3 bases, leaving 5 bases of the junction unmatched. The CDR3 runs 15 residues. The CDR3, as DNA: TGTGCCAGCTCACCTTGGACAGGGGAGGACACTGAAGCTTTCTTT. Protein product: CASSPWTGEDTEAFF. Variable domain in full (rest from reference TRBV18 and TRBJ1-1): NAGVMQNPRHLVRRRGQEARLRCSPMKGHSHVYWYRQLPEEGLKFMVYLQKENIIDESGMPKERFSAEFPKEGPSILRIQQVVRGDSAAYFCASSPWTGEDTEAFFGQGTRLTVV.

This chain connects TRBV6-5 to TRBJ2-1; TRBD2 agrees at 7 bases. V lost 6 bases, J lost 6 bases, and 11 bases stayed unmatched. The CDR3 length is 15 residues. Germline V gene data show CDR1 as MNHEY and CDR2 as SVGAGI. CDR3 residues: CASSAPAGEGNEQFF. Here the CDR3 DNA reads TGTGCCAGCAGCGCCCCGGCGGGGGAAGGCAATGAGCAGTTCTTC.

The V gene is TRBV19, the J gene TRBJ2-4, with unresolved D. The CDR3 totals 14 residues. From germline, CDR1 is LNHDA and CDR2 SQIVND (reference sequence). Between the trimmed V and J ends, which lost 6 bases and 6 bases, there was a span of 15 bases. The CDR3 sequence: CASSSGLESNIQYF. In DNA, the CDR3 is TGTGCCAGTAGCTCCGGGCTGGAGTCAAACATTCAGTACTTC.

The chain recombines TRBV29-1 with TRBJ1-4; TRBD1 agrees at 7 bases. The germline gives CDR1 SQVTM, CDR2 ANQGSEA. With V trimmed by 3 bases and J by 2 bases, 3 bases remained unmatched. This CDR3 has 14 amino acids. The CDR3, as DNA: TGCAGCGTTGAGGTGACAGGGACTAATGAAAAACTGTTTTTT. It encodes CSVEVTGTNEKLFF.

V is TRBV6-5 and J is TRBJ2-2, with 9 bases matching TRBD2. J lost 1 base, V lost 6 bases, and 3 bases had no gene match. This CDR3 has 15 amino acids. Germline V gives CDR1 MNHEY, CDR2 SVGAGI. Here the CDR3 reads CASRQTSGNTGELFF. CDR3 bases: TGTGCCAGCAGGCAGACTAGCGGGAACACCGGGGAGCTGTTTTTT.

The chain is built from TRBV13 and TRBJ2-7; D gene uncertain. Deletions cut 1 base from V and 5 bases from J, with 15 bases between. This CDR3 contains 15 residues. Looked up from germline, CDR1 is PRHDT and CDR2 is FYEKMQ (reference sequence). CDR3 coding DNA: TGTGCCAGCAGCTTAGCCCATCGGGTGGAGAACGAGCAGTACTTC. Protein: CASSLAHRVENEQYF.

This clone was seen a few times. This chain uses TRBV19 with TRBJ2-3; no clear D. Germline assignment: CDR1 LNHDA and CDR2 SQIVND (reference sequence). Trimming stripped 1 base from V and 3 bases from J, with 2 bases between. This CDR3 contains 12 residues. DNA of the CDR3: TGTGCCAGTAGTATAGCAACAGATACGCAGTATTTT. It is translated as CASSIATDTQYF.

V usage is TRBV19 and J usage is TRBJ2-5; D possibly corresponds to TRBD1 (6 bases). Germline loops: CDR1 LNHDA, CDR2 SQIVND (reference sequence). With 2 bases removed from V and 1 base from J, the gap between germline ends came to 14 bases. The CDR3 covers 16 residues. The CDR3 here is CASSIPGQSAQETQYF. DNA for the CDR3: TGTGCCAGTAGTATACCCGGACAGAGCGCCCAAGAGACCCAGTACTTC.

V gene TRBV4-3 combines with J gene TRBJ1-2, with 9 bases matching TRBD1. The germline V gene encodes CDR1 LGHNA and CDR2 YSLEER. V shed 1 base and J 5 bases; nucleotides not matched to a gene: 8. The length of the CDR3 is 16 residues. As DNA, the CDR3 is TGCGCCAGCAGCCAAGCGCGGACAGGGGAGGGTTATGGCTACACCTTC. As protein: CASSQARTGEGYGYTF.

This clone was seen only once. This chain joins TRBV4-1 and TRBJ2-5; a weak D match, TRBD1 (6 bases). Trimming took 5 bases from V and 6 from J, leaving 16 bases between them. The CDR3 covers 14 residues. Germline V gene lookup returns CDR1 MGHRA and CDR2 YSYEKL. As DNA, the CDR3 is TGCGCCAGCAGCGACTCCCGGGACACCAAGACCCAGTACTTC. Translating it yields CASSDSRDTKTQYF.

The DNA of the CDR3 is TGTGCCAGCAGCTTGTTCCGGGGGGGGCGGCTTAATCAGCCCCAGCATTTT. Translation: CASSLFRGGRLNQPQHF. The rearrangement uses TRBV5-7 and TRBJ1-5; tentative D call: TRBD1 (6 bases). TRBV5-7 is flagged as an ORF with uncertain function. Trimming took off 1 base at V and 4 bases at J, with 18 bases between the two ends. This CDR3 has 17 amino acids.

The V call is TRBV11-3, the J call TRBJ2-7; 10 nucleotides align to TRBD1. The CDR3 contains 15 residues. V lost 5 bases, J lost 2 bases, and 6 bases stayed unmatched. Germline CDR1 is SGHNT and CDR2 is YENEEA. CDR3 coding DNA: TGTGCCAGCAGCCCCGGGACAGGGGACCCCTACGAGCAGTACTTC. Translated: CASSPGTGDPYEQYF.